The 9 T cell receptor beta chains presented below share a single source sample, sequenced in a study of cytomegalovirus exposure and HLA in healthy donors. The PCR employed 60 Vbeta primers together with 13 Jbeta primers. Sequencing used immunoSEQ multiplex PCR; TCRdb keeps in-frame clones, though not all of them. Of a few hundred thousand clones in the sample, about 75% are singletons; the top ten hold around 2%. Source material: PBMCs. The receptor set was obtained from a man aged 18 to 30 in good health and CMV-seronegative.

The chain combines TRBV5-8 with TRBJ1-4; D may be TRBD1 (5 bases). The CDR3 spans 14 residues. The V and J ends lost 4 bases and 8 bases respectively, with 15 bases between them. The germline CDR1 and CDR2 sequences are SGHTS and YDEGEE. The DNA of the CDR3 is TGTGCCAGCAGCATGCCGGGACGGGAGGAAAAACTGTTTTTT. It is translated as CASSMPGREEKLFF.

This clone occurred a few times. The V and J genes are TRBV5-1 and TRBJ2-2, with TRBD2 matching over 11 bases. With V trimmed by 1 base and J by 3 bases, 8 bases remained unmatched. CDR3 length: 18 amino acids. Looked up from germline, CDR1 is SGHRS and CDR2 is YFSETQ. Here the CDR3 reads CASSLPPSGGPYTGELFF. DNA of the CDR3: TGCGCCAGCAGCTTGCCGCCTAGCGGGGGGCCCTACACCGGGGAGCTGTTTTTT.

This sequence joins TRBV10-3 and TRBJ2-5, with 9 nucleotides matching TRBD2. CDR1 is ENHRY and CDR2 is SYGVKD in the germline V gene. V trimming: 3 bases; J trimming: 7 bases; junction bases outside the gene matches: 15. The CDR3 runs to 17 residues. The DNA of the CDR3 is TGTGCCATCAGTGATCTCTCGCGGGAGGGCCCAGTGACGACCCAGTACTTC. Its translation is CAISDLSREGPVTTQYF.

The CDR3 nucleotides read TGTGCCAGCAGCCAAGAACAGGATAACACAGATACGCAGTATTTT. This encodes CASSQEQDNTDTQYF. The chain combines TRBV4-2 with TRBJ2-3; maybe TRBD1 (5 bases). Per the germline V gene, CDR1 is LGHNA and CDR2 is YNFKEQ. Trimming shortened V by 0 bases and J by 2 bases, and 9 bases separated the two germline ends. The CDR3 length is 15 residues.

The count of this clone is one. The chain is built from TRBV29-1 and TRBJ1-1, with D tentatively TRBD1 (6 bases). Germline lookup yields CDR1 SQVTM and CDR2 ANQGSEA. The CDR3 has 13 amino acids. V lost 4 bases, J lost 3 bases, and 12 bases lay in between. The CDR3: CSVARGLDTEAFF. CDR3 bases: TGCAGCGTTGCCAGGGGCCTCGACACTGAAGCTTTCTTT.

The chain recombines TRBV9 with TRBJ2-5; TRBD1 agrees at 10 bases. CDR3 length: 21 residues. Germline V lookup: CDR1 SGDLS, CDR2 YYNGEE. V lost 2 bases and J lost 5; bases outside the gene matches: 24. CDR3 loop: CASSVEEGGRPGQGSAETQYF. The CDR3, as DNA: TGTGCCAGCAGCGTGGAAGAGGGCGGTCGTCCGGGACAGGGGAGTGCGGAGACCCAGTACTTC.

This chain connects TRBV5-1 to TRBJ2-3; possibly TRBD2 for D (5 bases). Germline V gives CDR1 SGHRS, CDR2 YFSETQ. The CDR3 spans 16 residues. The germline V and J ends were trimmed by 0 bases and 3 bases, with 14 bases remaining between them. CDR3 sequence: CASSLGRGSRTDTQYF. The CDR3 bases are TGCGCCAGCAGCTTGGGGCGTGGGAGTCGAACAGATACGCAGTATTTT.

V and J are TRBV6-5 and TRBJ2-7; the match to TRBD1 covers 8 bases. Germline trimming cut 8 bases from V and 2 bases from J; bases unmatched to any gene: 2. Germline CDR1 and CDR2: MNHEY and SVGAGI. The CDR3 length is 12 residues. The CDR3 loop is CASQGAAYEQYF. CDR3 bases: TGTGCCAGCCAGGGGGCGGCCTACGAGCAGTACTTC.

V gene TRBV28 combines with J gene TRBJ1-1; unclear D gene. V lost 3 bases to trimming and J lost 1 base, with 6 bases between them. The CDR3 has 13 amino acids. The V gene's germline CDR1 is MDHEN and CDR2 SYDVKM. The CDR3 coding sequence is TGTGCCAGCAGTTTGCGGGGGAACACTGAAGCTTTCTTT. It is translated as CASSLRGNTEAFF.